This is a list of T cell receptor beta chains from one sample in a study of blood T cell repertoires in COVID-19. Using immunoSEQ multiplex PCR, the repertoire was profiled, and TCRdb retains in-frame clones only, with some absent. Seen here are 200,000 to 250,000 clones, approximately 84% observed once, and the top ten hold 3% to 3.5%. Sequenced: peripheral blood. These receptors were collected from a young woman who had recovered from COVID-19. Each CDR3 is given without its conserved first and last residue. D genes are given only for firm matches.

TRBV9	TRBJ2-2	TRBD2	ASSARTPGLGTGELF
TRBV6-5	TRBJ1-4	TRBD1	ATAGTGVINEKLF
TRBV21-1	TRBJ1-1	-	ASSIHRGCESAEAF
TRBV27	TRBJ2-3	-	ASFPDLRGLRTDTQY
TRBV10-2	TRBJ2-3	-	ASMLLGGGTDTQY
TRBV7-6	TRBJ2-3	TRBD2	ASSLVSREVTDTQY
TRBV9	TRBJ2-2	TRBD2	ASSVGASGTTGELF
TRBV7-6	TRBJ2-2	TRBD2	ASSLGTSPGELF
TRBV30	TRBJ2-1	-	AWSIYNEQF
TRBV28	TRBJ1-5	-	ASIIGGGYSNQPQH
TRBV4-1	TRBJ2-7	TRBD2	ASSQVKSGGTYEQY
TRBV5-3	TRBJ1-1	-	ARSYYLNTEAF
TRBV13	TRBJ2-1	TRBD2	ASIGTSGGEYNEQF
TRBV27	TRBJ1-1	-	ASSPPRQGFNPEAF
TRBV7-9	TRBJ2-5	TRBD1	ASSSGQGGETQY
TRBV24-1	TRBJ2-1	TRBD2	ATSDSASGDNEQF
TRBV6-4	TRBJ2-1	TRBD1	ASSETGERNEQF
TRBV3-1/TRBV3-2	TRBJ2-6	-	ASEDSGANVLT
TRBV7-9	TRBJ2-7	-	ASSLIEGPVN
TRBV7-3	TRBJ2-2	TRBD2	ASSPSGSGGELF
TRBV6-5	TRBJ2-1	-	ASRLMESYNEQF
TRBV27	TRBJ2-2	TRBD1	ASSSQGGGGELF
TRBV6-6	TRBJ2-7	-	ASRIGAYEQY
TRBV30	TRBJ1-2	TRBD1	AWNPQGASYGYT
TRBV24-1	TRBJ2-1	-	ATSDFSDSRNDEQF
TRBV7-6	TRBJ2-5	-	ASSLAGLGRKETQY
TRBV13	TRBJ2-1	-	ASRFTGQYYNEQF
TRBV24-1	TRBJ2-5	-	ATSVPGETQY
TRBV4-1	TRBJ2-7	-	ASSQGHRDKNEQY
TRBV5-6	TRBJ1-3	-	ASSPTLGRERGNTIY
TRBV24-1	TRBJ2-1	-	ATSDLASYNEQF
TRBV28	TRBJ2-7	-	ASSPMGHPYSYEQY
TRBV5-1	TRBJ1-4	TRBD1	ATRSAQGSEKLF
TRBV5-1	TRBJ2-1	TRBD2	ASSLAESLNNEQF
TRBV5-1	TRBJ1-2	-	ASSLGQGLDGYT
TRBV7-7	TRBJ2-1	-	ASSLAPYNEQF
TRBV7-8	TRBJ1-1	-	ASSRDARGTEAF
TRBV25-1	TRBJ1-4	-	ASSDVTSTNEKLF
TRBV6-1	TRBJ2-7	-	ASSEAGRVPYEQY
TRBV7-9	TRBJ2-4	-	ASSLGQLVAKNIQY
TRBV6-5	TRBJ2-7	TRBD2	ASSYSGGGAKNEQY
TRBV7-2	TRBJ2-7	TRBD2	ASSPRASGRTEQY
TRBV7-9	TRBJ1-1	-	ASSTSGVGTEAF
TRBV6-1	TRBJ2-3	-	ASSEPPGQSDTQY
TRBV6-5	TRBJ2-7	-	ASSYSGQDAYEQY
TRBV4-2	TRBJ1-1	-	ASSQDGGVTEAF
TRBV15	TRBJ2-5	-	ATSRDRQGRKETQY
TRBV28	TRBJ1-2	TRBD1	ASSLGQGAYGYT
TRBV5-1	TRBJ2-7	TRBD2	ASSLVSGSSYEQY
TRBV10-3	TRBJ2-5	TRBD1	AISETPGQGRETQY
TRBV5-1	TRBJ2-2	-	ATGTALPGELF
TRBV5-1	TRBJ1-2	-	ASSPGDSQNGYT
TRBV6-5	TRBJ1-6	TRBD1	ASTSGQGNSPLH
TRBV30	TRBJ2-7	TRBD1	AFRQGYEQY
TRBV6-4	TRBJ2-3	-	ASSVSEETTDTQY
TRBV6-5	TRBJ1-5	-	ASRSLAQGHQPQH
TRBV6-6	TRBJ2-7	TRBD2	ASSAGVVTYEQY